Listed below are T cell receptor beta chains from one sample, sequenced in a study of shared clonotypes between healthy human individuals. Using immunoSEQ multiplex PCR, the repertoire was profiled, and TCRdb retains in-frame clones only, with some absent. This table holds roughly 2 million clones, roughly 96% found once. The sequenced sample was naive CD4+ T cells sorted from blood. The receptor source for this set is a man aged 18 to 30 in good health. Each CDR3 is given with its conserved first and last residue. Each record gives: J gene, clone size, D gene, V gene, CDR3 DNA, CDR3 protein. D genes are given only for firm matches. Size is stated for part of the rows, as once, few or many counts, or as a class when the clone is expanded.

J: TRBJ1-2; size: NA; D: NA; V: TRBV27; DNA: TGTGCCAGCGGGGGCTCTTCACAGGACTATGGCTACACCTTC; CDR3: CASGGSSQDYGYTF
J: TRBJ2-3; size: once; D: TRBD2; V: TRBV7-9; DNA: TGTGCCAGCAGCTCCAGACTAGCGGGGTATACAGATACGCAGTATTTT; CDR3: CASSSRLAGYTDTQYF
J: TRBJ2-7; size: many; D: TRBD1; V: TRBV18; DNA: TGTGCCAGCTCACTAACCGGGACAGGGCTTAACGAGCAGTACTTC; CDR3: CASSLTGTGLNEQYF
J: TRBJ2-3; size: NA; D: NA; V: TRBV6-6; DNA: TGTGCCAGCAGGCCCGTTGGACAGTTCTACACAGATACGCAGTATTTT; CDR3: CASRPVGQFYTDTQYF
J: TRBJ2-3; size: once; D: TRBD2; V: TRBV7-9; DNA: TGTGCCAGCAGCTCACTAGCGGGAGGGACAGATACGCAGTATTTT; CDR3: CASSSLAGGTDTQYF
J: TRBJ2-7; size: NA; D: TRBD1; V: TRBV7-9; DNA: TGTGCCAGCAGTTCGGGACAGGGGGCGTACGAGCAGTACTTC; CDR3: CASSSGQGAYEQYF
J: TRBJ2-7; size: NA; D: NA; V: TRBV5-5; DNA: TGTGCCAGCAGCTTGGTCGGCGGAGGCGGGTCTAACGAGCAGTACTTC; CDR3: CASSLVGGGGSNEQYF
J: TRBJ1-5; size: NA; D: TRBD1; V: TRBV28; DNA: TGTGCCAGCAGTTCCGTGGGGACAGCTCCTCAACCCCAGCATTTT; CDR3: CASSSVGTAPQPQHF
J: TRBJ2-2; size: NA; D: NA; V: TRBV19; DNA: TGTGCCAGTAGTCGGTTGACCCTTGACACCGGGGAGCTGTTTTTT; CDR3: CASSRLTLDTGELFF
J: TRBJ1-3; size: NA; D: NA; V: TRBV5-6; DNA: TGTGCCAGCAGCTTGGTCGCAGATAAAGGAAACACCATATATTTT; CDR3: CASSLVADKGNTIYF
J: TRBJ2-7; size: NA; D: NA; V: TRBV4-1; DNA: TGCGCCAGCAGCCAACCCCCTTCCTACGAGCAGTACTTC; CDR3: CASSQPPSYEQYF